Listed below are T cell receptor beta chains from one sample, sequenced in a study of long-term antiretroviral therapy in people with HIV. The protocol was immunoSEQ multiplex PCR, while the TCRdb copy is restricted to in-frame clones and leaves out a portion. The profile shows approximately 20,000 clones, around 85% of them singletons. The sample was unsorted PBMCs, taken approximately 4 years after starting antiretroviral therapy. All receptors derive from a man aged 18 to 35 with HIV. Each CDR3 is given without its conserved first and last residue. Rows may omit the clone size; those that give it use once, few, many or a size class.

abundance: NA
v_gene: TRBV5-5
CDR3aa: ASSLLEGGYT

abundance: once
v_gene: TRBV15
CDR3aa: ATSRRTSGKQETQY

abundance: NA
v_gene: TRBV19
CDR3aa: ASFHRGGDQSSYNEQF

abundance: NA
v_gene: TRBV10-2
CDR3aa: ASSEGNQPQH

abundance: few
v_gene: TRBV19
CDR3aa: ASSTNGRAYGYT

abundance: NA
v_gene: TRBV4-1
CDR3aa: ASSLNRDNGNTIY

abundance: NA
v_gene: TRBV6-5
CDR3aa: ASSYSGDQPQH

abundance: NA
v_gene: TRBV7-9
CDR3aa: ASSVGALEETQY

abundance: NA
v_gene: TRBV19
CDR3aa: ASSAIRDVHELF

abundance: NA
v_gene: TRBV5-1
CDR3aa: ASSLTDINTGELF

abundance: once
v_gene: TRBV6-1
CDR3aa: ASSEEGPSGPQH

abundance: NA
v_gene: TRBV18
CDR3aa: ASSQRSGGENSPLH

abundance: few
v_gene: TRBV18
CDR3aa: ASSTYSGNTIY

abundance: NA
v_gene: TRBV27
CDR3aa: ASSLTFRDRTESLH

abundance: once
v_gene: TRBV28
CDR3aa: ASSLGDRNTEAF

abundance: NA
v_gene: TRBV5-4
CDR3aa: ASSNRASEKETQY

abundance: once
v_gene: TRBV19
CDR3aa: ASSGHHQETQY

abundance: NA
v_gene: TRBV7-9
CDR3aa: ASSLVLMEAADSPLH

abundance: NA
v_gene: TRBV27
CDR3aa: ASSLMGAEETQY

abundance: NA
v_gene: TRBV7-9
CDR3aa: ASSVGQRETQY

abundance: NA
v_gene: TRBV6-1
CDR3aa: ASSERQARQPQH

abundance: NA
v_gene: TRBV5-8
CDR3aa: ASSFRGKGQETQY

abundance: NA
v_gene: TRBV27
CDR3aa: ASSLSPGSGQY

abundance: once
v_gene: TRBV11-2
CDR3aa: ASSLTGRANTGELF

abundance: few
v_gene: TRBV4-1
CDR3aa: ASSQDRETQY

abundance: NA
v_gene: TRBV2
CDR3aa: ASSERSGIQPQH